Shown below are 10 T cell receptor beta chains from a single sample sequenced in a study of blood T cell repertoires in COVID-19. The assay was immunoSEQ multiplex PCR, and TCRdb's table has in-frame clones only and misses some. The repertoire includes about 270,000 clones, around 85% of them detected once, and almost 1.5% sits in the top ten. Sequencing was carried out using peripheral blood. The receptors were sampled from a human donor with COVID-19, enrolled during active disease. The donor label of this sample is uncertain.

The chain uses TRBV7-2 and TRBJ2-2; 8 nucleotides align to TRBD1. Germline assignment: CDR1 SGHTA and CDR2 FQGNSA. The V gene end was trimmed by 3 bases and the J gene end by 6 bases; junction bases not matched to a gene: 9. The CDR3 contains 16 residues. CDR3 DNA: TGTGCCAGCAGCTTTGCGGCAGGGGGCTTGTCCGGGGAGCTGTTTTTT. This translates into CASSFAAGGLSGELFF.

This chain uses TRBV30 with TRBJ1-3; D gene ambiguous. The CDR3 has 13 residues. With 4 bases removed from V and 0 bases from J, the gap between germline ends came to 7 bases. Germline V gene sequence: CDR1 GTSNPN, CDR2 SVGIG (reference sequence). CDR3 protein: CAWKRGSGNTIYF. The DNA for the CDR3 is TGTGCCTGGAAGAGAGGCTCTGGAAACACCATATATTTT.

V usage is TRBV6-5 and J usage is TRBJ1-1; unclear D gene. Germline values: CDR1 MNHEY, CDR2 SVGAGI. This CDR3 comprises 15 residues. V was pared by 4 bases and J by 0 bases, with 12 bases between. CDR3 DNA: TGTGCCAGCAGTTTCGGGGATTTTATGAACACTGAAGCTTTCTTT. Encoded protein: CASSFGDFMNTEAFF.

The genes are TRBV5-1 and TRBJ2-5, with 7 bases fitting TRBD1. Germline assignment: CDR1 SGHRS and CDR2 YFSETQ. The CDR3 sequence is 15 residues long. The trim removed 4 bases at V and 0 bases at J, leaving 6 bases unmatched. The CDR3 protein is CASSPTTGYQETQYF. The CDR3 nucleotides read TGCGCCAGCAGCCCCACGACAGGGTACCAAGAGACCCAGTACTTC.

The chain employs TRBV19 and TRBJ1-1, with 8 positions matching TRBD1. The CDR3 consists of 16 residues. In germline, CDR1 is LNHDA, CDR2 SQIVND (reference sequence). Trimming at V came to 2 bases and at J to 0 bases, leaving 5 bases not matched to a gene. CDR3 loop: CASSIQGAAMNTEAFF. In DNA form, the CDR3 reads TGTGCCAGTAGTATACAGGGGGCCGCCATGAACACTGAAGCTTTCTTT. The variable domain in full, completed from reference TRBV19 and TRBJ1-1, reads DGGITQSPKYLFRKEGQNVTLSCEQNLNHDAMYWYRQDPGQGLRLIYYSQIVNDFQKGDIAEGYSVSREKKESFPLTVTSAQKNPTAFYLCASSIQGAAMNTEAFFGQGTRLTVV.

This chain links TRBV19 with TRBJ1-1; 9 bases map to TRBD1. From germline, CDR1 is LNHDA and CDR2 SQIVND (reference sequence). The CDR3 is made up of 15 amino acids. The J segment lost 5 bases and the V segment lost 3 bases, leaving 7 bases of the junction unmatched. CDR3 bases: TGTGCCAGTAGTATTCAGACAGGGGGAGGAACTGAAGCTTTCTTT. Translated, it gives CASSIQTGGGTEAFF.

The rearrangement uses TRBV10-3 and TRBJ1-2; 10 positions match TRBD1. Losses at the gene ends were 7 bases for V and 5 bases for J; bases not matched to a gene: 7. CDR1 and CDR2 from the germline V gene are ENHRY and SYGVKD. The CDR3 runs 14 residues. The CDR3 DNA reads TGTGCCATCAAATGGACAGGGGGACTATATGGCTACACCTTC. Protein sequence: CAIKWTGGLYGYTF.

The genes are TRBV6-5 and TRBJ2-5; D is possibly TRBD1 (6 bases). V gave up 2 bases and J gave up 5 bases, with 12 bases separating them. Germline V gives CDR1 MNHEY, CDR2 SVGAGI. The CDR3 totals 14 residues. CDR3 DNA: TGTGCCAGCAGTTACGGGACATTGTCGGAGACCCAGTACTTC. This sequence encodes CASSYGTLSETQYF.

The chain couples TRBV2 to TRBJ2-1; D might be TRBD1 (5 bases). The CDR3 contains 17 residues. V was cut by 2 bases and J by 0 bases, with 14 bases left in between. Germline-derived CDR1 and CDR2 are SNHLY and FYNNEI. CDR3 loop: CASSEWGSSRSYNEQFF. The DNA of the CDR3 is TGTGCCAGCAGTGAATGGGGCTCCAGCCGCTCCTACAATGAGCAGTTCTTC.

The chain uses TRBV6-5 and TRBJ2-1; 11 nucleotides align to TRBD2. After removal of 6 bases from V and 6 bases from J, the junction contained 7 bases not matched to a gene. The CDR3 contains 15 residues. Germline V gene sequence: CDR1 MNHEY, CDR2 SVGAGI. In DNA, the CDR3 is TGTGCCAGCAGCGTTACTAGCGGGAGAAGCAATGAGCAGTTCTTC. It is translated as CASSVTSGRSNEQFF.